This T cell receptor (beta chain) was documented in a study of CD4 T cell repertoires in COVID-19. This clone has just one count. J lost 4 bases, V lost 0 bases, and 2 bases had no gene match. Germline values: CDR1 SGHRS, CDR2 YFSETQ. CDR3 length: 14 residues. Data came from immunoSEQ multiplex PCR; TCRdb stores just in-frame clones and leaves some out. The repertoire holds 20,000 to 25,000 clones, roughly 84% seen once, with almost 0.6% in the top ten. No culture step preceded sequencing of the ex vivo isolated memory T cells. The source is a human donor who had COVID-19. J is TRBJ1-1 and V is TRBV5-1; 8 nucleotides agree with TRBD1. The sequenced sample was central memory CD4+ T cells from blood, obtained before the COVID-19 pandemic. The CDR3 DNA reads as TGCGCCAGCAGCTTGGGACAGGGGCCCACTGAAGCTTTCTTT. Protein: CASSLGQGPTEAFF. Full variable domain (rest looked up from reference TRBV5-1 and TRBJ1-1): KAGVTQTPRYLIKTRGQQVTLSCSPISGHRSVSWYQQTPGQGLQFLFEYFSETQRNKGNFPGRFSGRQFSNSRSEMNVSTLELGDSALYLCASSLGQGPTEAFFGQGTRLTVV.